Listed below are T cell receptor beta chains from one sample, sequenced in a study of T cell responses to AZD1222 COVID-19 vaccine. Clones were read by immunoSEQ multiplex PCR, and TCRdb kept only the in-frame ones, dropping some. This table holds more than 95,000 clones, about 87% found once. The source was peripheral blood, collected on day 0 of AZD1222 vaccination. These receptors all stem from an adult in good health. CDR3s include the opening cysteine and the closing phenylalanine or tryptophan. The D gene is left open where the match is weak. Only part of the rows carry a size: once, few, many, or a class if the clone is expanded.

j_call	v_call	d_call	clone_size	cdr3_aa	cdr3_nt
TRBJ2-1	TRBV25-1	TRBD2	NA	CASTPRGTSNPNEQFF	TGTGCCAGCACCCCAAGGGGGACTAGCAACCCCAATGAGCAGTTCTTC
TRBJ1-6	TRBV1	NA	NA	CTSSQDCRGPLNSPLHF	TGCACCAGCAGCCAAGACTGCAGGGGGCCTCTAAATTCACCCCTCCACTTT
TRBJ2-1	TRBV6-2/TRBV6-3	NA	few	CASSYSVGGPDLNEQFF	TGTGCCAGCAGTTACTCGGTTGGAGGGCCGGATTTAAATGAGCAGTTCTTC
TRBJ2-7	TRBV27	TRBD1	NA	CASSLGTGSYEQYF	TGTGCCAGCAGTTTAGGGACAGGGTCCTACGAGCAGTACTTC
TRBJ1-4	TRBV19	NA	NA	CASNRAPNEKLFF	TGTGCCAGTAACAGGGCCCCGAATGAAAAACTGTTTTTT
TRBJ2-5	TRBV19	NA	NA	CASSIKGTIGETQYF	TGTGCCAGTAGTATAAAGGGGACGATCGGAGAGACCCAGTACTTC
TRBJ2-2	TRBV15	NA	few	CATSWRTSGELFF	TGTGCCACTTCCTGGCGGACCTCCGGGGAGCTGTTTTTT
TRBJ1-2	TRBV28	TRBD1	NA	CASSYPSGGGNYGYTF	TGTGCCAGCAGTTACCCCTCAGGGGGCGGAAACTATGGCTACACCTTC
TRBJ1-2	TRBV27	NA	NA	CASSFQGPYGYTF	TGTGCCAGCAGTTTCCAGGGCCCCTATGGCTACACCTTC
TRBJ2-7	TRBV4-3	NA	NA	CASSQDLVRFYEQYF	TGCGCCAGCAGCCAAGATTTGGTTAGGTTTTACGAGCAGTACTTC
TRBJ1-2	TRBV6-5	TRBD1	NA	CASSPGTGRYYGYTF	TGTGCCAGCAGCCCCGGGACAGGGAGATACTATGGCTACACCTTC
TRBJ1-4	TRBV6-5	NA	NA	CASRTGDEKLFF	TGTGCCAGCCGGACCGGTGATGAAAAACTGTTTTTT
TRBJ1-4	TRBV6-5	TRBD1	NA	CASSYAGTGDEKLFF	TGTGCCAGCAGTTACGCCGGGACAGGGGATGAAAAACTGTTTTTT
TRBJ1-3	TRBV6-5	TRBD1	NA	CASSLGQLGNTIYF	TGTGCCAGCAGTTTGGGACAGCTTGGAAACACCATATATTTT
TRBJ2-7	TRBV6-5	TRBD2	NA	CASSLLAGGAYEQYF	TGTGCCAGCAGCCTACTAGCGGGAGGCGCCTACGAGCAGTACTTC
TRBJ2-5	TRBV7-9	NA	NA	CASSPPGRGYQETQYF	TGTGCCAGCAGCCCCCCGGGGCGAGGGTACCAAGAGACCCAGTACTTC
TRBJ1-2	TRBV10-1	NA	NA	CASSDTRADGYTF	TGCGCCAGCAGTGACACCCGGGCCGATGGCTACACCTTC
TRBJ2-1	TRBV5-1	NA	NA	CASSLIDEQFF	TGCGCCAGCAGCTTGATCGATGAGCAGTTCTTC
TRBJ1-5	TRBV19	NA	NA	CASSIGSGPLGNQPQHF	TGTGCCAGTAGTATTGGGTCAGGCCCCCTCGGCAATCAGCCCCAGCATTTT
TRBJ1-6	TRBV28	NA	NA	CASSTGMRGIGNSPLHF	TGTGCCAGCAGTACCGGGATGCGGGGTATTGGGAATTCACCCCTCCACTTT
TRBJ1-5	TRBV19	NA	NA	CASNPRGSGRGNQPQHF	TGTGCCAGCAACCCTAGAGGATCGGGAAGGGGGAATCAGCCCCAGCATTTT
TRBJ2-2	TRBV28	NA	few	CASSSRGNPFGELFF	TGTGCCAGCAGTTCGCGCGGGAACCCGTTCGGGGAGCTGTTTTTT
TRBJ1-2	TRBV20-1	NA	NA	CTSDYGYTF	TGCACCTCCGACTATGGCTACACCTTC
TRBJ2-7	TRBV28	TRBD2	NA	CASRRRLALYEQYF	TGTGCCAGCAGGCGCCGACTAGCCCTCTACGAGCAGTACTTC
TRBJ1-3	TRBV5-6	NA	once	CASSLGRANGNTIYF	TGTGCCAGCAGCTTGGGCAGGGCGAATGGAAACACCATATATTTT
TRBJ1-5	TRBV6-5	NA	NA	CASSYSGNSYQPQHF	TGTGCCAGCAGTTACTCTGGCAATAGCTATCAGCCCCAGCATTTT
TRBJ2-2	TRBV7-2	TRBD2	NA	CASKSTGGSTGELFF	TGTGCCAGCAAATCAACGGGAGGGAGCACCGGGGAGCTGTTTTTT
TRBJ1-1	TRBV7-8	NA	NA	CASSPPLVVSGTEAFF	TGTGCCAGCAGCCCCCCCCTGGTGGTGTCGGGCACTGAAGCTTTCTTT
TRBJ2-5	TRBV7-8	TRBD1	NA	CASSRLPTGKKTQYF	TGTGCCAGCAGCCGATTGCCGACAGGGAAAAAGACCCAGTACTTC
TRBJ2-2	TRBV18	TRBD1	NA	CASSPTRGTATTGELFF	TGTGCCAGCTCACCTACAAGGGGGACAGCTACCACCGGGGAGCTGTTTTTT
TRBJ2-5	TRBV5-5	NA	NA	CASSLGRQRRSQETQYF	TGTGCCAGCAGCTTGGGCCGACAGAGGAGGTCTCAAGAGACCCAGTACTTC
TRBJ1-2	TRBV12-3/TRBV12-4	TRBD1	NA	CASSLLQGGSDTF	TGTGCCAGCAGTTTACTTCAAGGGGGCTCTGACACCTTC
TRBJ2-4	TRBV9	NA	NA	CASSVGYGGFKNIQYF	TGTGCCAGCAGCGTAGGATACGGGGGTTTCAAAAACATTCAGTACTTC
TRBJ2-3	TRBV7-2	NA	few	CASSYRVLTDTQYF	TGTGCCAGCAGCTACAGGGTCCTCACAGATACGCAGTATTTT
TRBJ1-1	TRBV5-1	NA	NA	CASSLVVNTEAFF	TGCGCCAGCAGCTTGGTCGTGAACACTGAAGCTTTCTTT
TRBJ1-1	TRBV2	NA	NA	CASSTTVAEAFF	TGTGCCAGCAGTACGACGGTCGCTGAAGCTTTCTTT
TRBJ2-2	TRBV5-1	NA	NA	CASSPPNTGELFF	TGCGCCAGCAGCCCTCCCAACACCGGGGAGCTGTTTTTT
TRBJ2-7	TRBV19	TRBD2	NA	CASRLLAGQAYEQYF	TGTGCCAGTAGACTACTAGCGGGCCAGGCCTACGAGCAGTACTTC
TRBJ1-1	TRBV7-2	TRBD1	NA	CASSSSGTGIYTEAFF	TGTGCCAGCAGCTCCTCCGGGACAGGTATCTACACTGAAGCTTTCTTT
TRBJ1-1	TRBV10-3	TRBD1	NA	CAISESTGTNTEAFF	TGTGCCATCAGTGAGTCGACAGGGACGAACACTGAAGCTTTCTTT
TRBJ2-7	TRBV11-2	NA	NA	CASSSGSGDEQYF	TGTGCCAGCAGCTCGGGGTCAGGGGACGAGCAGTACTTC
TRBJ1-2	TRBV18	TRBD1	NA	CASSPPGGNYGYTF	TGTGCCAGCTCACCACCAGGGGGCAACTATGGCTACACCTTC
TRBJ2-1	TRBV11-2	NA	NA	CASSLGAKYNEQFF	TGTGCCAGCAGCTTAGGAGCCAAATACAATGAGCAGTTCTTC
TRBJ2-2	TRBV9	TRBD1	NA	CASAPGTATGELFF	TGTGCCAGCGCCCCGGGGACAGCCACCGGGGAGCTGTTTTTT
TRBJ2-1	TRBV7-6	TRBD2	NA	CASRLAGAEVDEQFF	TGTGCCAGCAGACTAGCGGGGGCCGAGGTGGATGAGCAGTTCTTC
TRBJ1-2	TRBV6-5	NA	NA	CATGQNRDGYTF	TGTGCCACCGGTCAGAACAGGGACGGCTACACCTTC